One sample yielded the 11 T cell receptor beta chains listed below, sequenced in a study of T cells in Graves' hyperthyroidism and ophthalmopathy. What was amplified from RNA transcripts were TCR beta CDR3 regions. A set of HTBI primers served as the primers for a first-round RT-PCR of the TCR CDR3. TCRdb re-called the multiplex PCR reads with MiXCR, one entry per CDR3 protein. The table includes 620,000 or so distinct CDR3 sequences, approximately 15% detected once. Sequences were obtained from blood. Receptors originate from a woman aged 45-65 years with Graves' ophthalmopathy.

This chain connects TRBV6-2 or TRBV6-3 to TRBJ1-1, with TRBD1 as a possible D gene (5 bases). Germline CDR1 MNHEY, CDR2 SVGEGT. V gave up 8 bases and J gave up 0 bases, with 13 bases separating them. This CDR3 is built from 14 residues. The CDR3 sequence: CASRDGSLNTEAFF. The CDR3 DNA follows: TGTGCCAGCCGGGACGGATCCCTGAACACTGAAGCTTTCTTT.

This clonotype was seen repeatedly, ten times or more. The genes are TRBV28 and TRBJ2-1, with 7 bases fitting TRBD2. CDR3 length: 15 residues. Trimming removed 3 bases from V and 6 bases from J; junction bases left unmatched: 8. Germline V gene data show CDR1 as MDHEN and CDR2 as SYDVKM. CDR3 region: CASSFMREWANEQFF. Here the CDR3 DNA reads TGTGCCAGCAGTTTTATGCGGGAGTGGGCCAATGAGCAGTTCTTC.

The chain links TRBV4-3 to TRBJ2-5; D call uncertain. This CDR3 is built from 13 residues. V shed 5 bases and J shed 5 bases, with 12 bases lying between them. Germline assignment: CDR1 LGHNA and CDR2 YSLEER. This CDR3 is CASSSHQWETQYF. In DNA, the CDR3 is TGCGCCAGCAGCTCACATCAGTGGGAGACCCAGTACTTC.

This clonotype was detected a few times. The V gene is TRBV15, the J gene TRBJ2-5, with a possible D match to TRBD1 (6 bases). V lost 0 bases to trimming and J lost 4 bases, with 15 bases between them. This CDR3 has 16 residues. The germline V gene has CDR1 LNHNV and CDR2 YYDKDF (reference sequence). CDR3 DNA sequence: TGTGCCACCAGCAGAGACCGAACAGGGACGGGAGAGACCCAGTACTTC. It is translated as CATSRDRTGTGETQYF.

This clonotype was recorded at least ten times. The rearrangement uses TRBV7-2 and TRBJ1-1; D uncertain. This CDR3 region has 15 residues. Between the trimmed V and J ends, which lost 5 bases and 3 bases, there was a span of 16 bases. CDR1 SGHTA and CDR2 FQGNSA come from the germline V gene. CDR3 nucleotide sequence: TGTGCCAGCAGCCTGCCAAGGGCACAACACACTGAAGCTTTCTTT. It specifies CASSLPRAQHTEAFF.

Many counts were recorded for this clonotype. The chain is built from TRBV12-3 or TRBV12-4 and TRBJ1-1, with TRBD1 matching over 9 bases. CDR3 length equals 16 residues. The V gene end was trimmed by 5 bases and the J gene end by 0 bases; junction bases not matched to a gene: 7. The CDR3 nucleotides are TGTGCCAGCAGTCCCCGGACAGGGGCCCTGAACACTGAAGCTTTCTTT. It specifies CASSPRTGALNTEAFF.

In its sample, this clonotype was seen many times. The rearrangement links TRBV7-9 to TRBJ2-7; 12 bases are a match to TRBD1. The CDR3 loop spans 15 amino acids. The V gene's germline CDR1 is SEHNR and CDR2 FQNEAQ (reference sequence). The V and J ends lost 6 bases and 6 bases, in that order; junction bases with no gene match: 9. For the CDR3, the DNA is TGTGCCAGCAGTCCGGGACAGGGGGCAATAGGCGAGCAGTACTTC. This codes for CASSPGQGAIGEQYF.

As to this clonotype: With a much larger clone just one base away, this may be a read error. This chain links TRBV5-1 with TRBJ2-2; 8 nucleotides match TRBD1. The V gene end was trimmed by 1 base and the J gene end by 1 base; junction bases not matched to a gene: 3. The CDR3 length is 16 residues. CDR1 and CDR2 from the germline V gene are SGHRS and YFSETQ. The CDR3 sequence is CASSLSGQGNTGELFF. In DNA form, the CDR3 reads TGCGCCAGCAGCTTGTCCGGACAGGGGAACACCGGGGAGCTGTTTTTT.

The sample holds many counts of this clonotype. V usage is TRBV28 and J usage is TRBJ2-1; D is ambiguous. Deletions cut 8 bases from V and 4 bases from J, with 6 bases between. Germline V lookup: CDR1 MDHEN, CDR2 SYDVKM. The CDR3 sequence is 11 residues long. The CDR3 DNA reads TGTGCCAGCGCTGGGTACAATGAGCAGTTCTTC. Residues: CASAGYNEQFF. Based on the CDR3 plus reference TRBV28 and TRBJ2-1, the full variable domain is DVKVTQSSRYLVKRTGEKVFLECVQDMDHENMFWYRQDPGLGLRLIYFSYDVKMKEKGDIPEGYSVSREKKERFSLILESASTNQTSMYLCASAGYNEQFFGPGTRLTVL.

This clonotype has at least ten counts. The chain uses TRBV6-1 and TRBJ2-5, with 7 bases aligning to TRBD2. The CDR3 contains 14 residues. From germline, CDR1 is MNHNS and CDR2 SASEGT. With 5 bases clipped from V and 6 bases from J, the junction kept 9 bases outside the gene matches. CDR3 nucleotide sequence: TGTGCCAGCAGTCAGACTAGCCTCCTTCAGACCCAGTACTTC. It specifies CASSQTSLLQTQYF.

This clonotype has at least ten counts. The chain uses TRBV30 and TRBJ2-1, with no clear D. Trimming removed 2 bases at V and 8 bases at J, with 10 bases between. Germline CDR1 GTSNPN, CDR2 SVGIG (reference sequence). This CDR3 region has 12 residues. The CDR3 spells CAWSFGLDEQFF. DNA for the CDR3: TGTGCCTGGAGTTTTGGCTTGGATGAGCAGTTCTTC.